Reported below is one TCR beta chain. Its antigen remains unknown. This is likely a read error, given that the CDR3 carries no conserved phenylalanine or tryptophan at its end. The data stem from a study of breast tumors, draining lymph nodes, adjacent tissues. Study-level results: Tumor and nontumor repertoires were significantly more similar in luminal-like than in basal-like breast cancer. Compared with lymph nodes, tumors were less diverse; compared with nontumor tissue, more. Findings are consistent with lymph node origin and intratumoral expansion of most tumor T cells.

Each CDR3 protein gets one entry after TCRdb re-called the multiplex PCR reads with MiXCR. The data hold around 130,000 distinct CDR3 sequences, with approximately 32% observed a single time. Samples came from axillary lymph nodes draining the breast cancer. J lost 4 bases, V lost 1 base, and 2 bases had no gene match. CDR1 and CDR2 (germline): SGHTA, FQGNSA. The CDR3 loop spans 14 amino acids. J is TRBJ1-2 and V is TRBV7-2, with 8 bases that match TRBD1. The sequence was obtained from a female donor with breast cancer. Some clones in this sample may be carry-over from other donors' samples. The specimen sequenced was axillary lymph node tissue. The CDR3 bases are TGTGCCAGCAGCTTAGGGCAGGGGGCCTATGGCTACACCCTC. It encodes CASSLGQGAYGYTL.